This entry features one T cell receptor (beta chain) sequence. This record comes from a study of cytotoxic CD8 clonotypes in ibrutinib-treated CLL. The overall study: The authors obtained response samples at a median of around 11 months of treatment, range 6 to 36.

CDR3 length: 21 amino acids. With 0 bases clipped from V and 6 bases from J, the junction kept 16 bases outside the gene matches. Germline CDR1 is LGHNA and CDR2 is YNFKEQ. Method: immunoSEQ multiplex PCR; TCRdb's copy keeps in-frame clones and lacks some. The sample contains under 200,000 clones, more than 65% of which appear only once. Specimen: PBMCs, collected after 12 months of ibrutinib treatment. The TCR originated in a human donor with chronic lymphocytic leukemia. The V gene is TRBV4-2, the J gene TRBJ2-1; 14 nucleotides line up with TRBD2. The CDR3: CASSQDQIGLAGGRPGNEQFF. Here the CDR3 DNA reads TGTGCCAGCAGCCAAGATCAAATCGGACTAGCGGGAGGACGTCCGGGCAATGAGCAGTTCTTC.